Listed below are T cell receptor beta chains from one sample, sequenced in a study of response to subunit inactivated influenza vaccine. Each CDR3 protein gets one entry after TCRdb re-called the RT-PCR reads with MiXCR. The sample holds 800,000 to 1,000,000 distinct CDR3 sequences, approximately 21% seen once. The specimen was PBMCs from blood, collected less than 6 days after vaccination. These receptors were obtained from a man aged 45-60 years who received an inactivated influenza vaccine. Each CDR3 is given with its conserved first and last residue. The order of the fields is J gene, clone size, D gene, V gene, CDR3 protein, CDR3 DNA. D genes are given only for firm matches. The listing skips clone size in some rows; elsewhere it reads once, few, many or a size class.

j_call: TRBJ2-7; clone_size: -; d_call: -; v_call: TRBV11-2; cdr3_aa: CASSLAAQSGEQYF; cdr3_nt: TGTGCCAGCAGCTTAGCGGCCCAGTCGGGCGAGCAGTACTTC
j_call: TRBJ2-5; clone_size: few; d_call: TRBD1; v_call: TRBV5-8; cdr3_aa: CASSGGTGEETQYF; cdr3_nt: TGTGCCAGCAGCGGAGGGACAGGCGAAGAGACCCAGTACTTC
j_call: TRBJ2-2; clone_size: -; d_call: -; v_call: TRBV13; cdr3_aa: CASTETRPGELFF; cdr3_nt: TGTGCCAGCACCGAGACCCGGCCCGGGGAGCTGTTTTTT
j_call: TRBJ2-2; clone_size: -; d_call: -; v_call: TRBV7-8; cdr3_aa: CASSLMGGTGELFF; cdr3_nt: TGTGCCAGCAGCCTAATGGGGGGCACCGGGGAGCTGTTTTTT
j_call: TRBJ2-5; clone_size: few; d_call: -; v_call: TRBV4-3; cdr3_aa: CASSQSVGAGETQYF; cdr3_nt: TGCGCCAGCAGCCAGTCGGTTGGTGCTGGGGAGACCCAGTACTTC
j_call: TRBJ2-7; clone_size: few; d_call: TRBD2; v_call: TRBV5-1; cdr3_aa: CASSLYGGRNEQYF; cdr3_nt: TGCGCCAGCAGCTTGTATGGCGGGAGAAACGAGCAGTACTTC
j_call: TRBJ2-3; clone_size: -; d_call: TRBD2; v_call: TRBV19; cdr3_aa: CASSRLAGGPLADTQYF; cdr3_nt: TGTGCCAGTAGTCGACTAGCGGGAGGTCCGCTCGCAGATACGCAGTATTTT
j_call: TRBJ2-3; clone_size: -; d_call: -; v_call: TRBV5-1; cdr3_aa: CASSLETSLTDTQYF; cdr3_nt: TGCGCCAGCAGCTTGGAGACTAGTCTGACAGATACGCAGTATTTT
j_call: TRBJ1-6; clone_size: -; d_call: -; v_call: TRBV14; cdr3_aa: CASSRIGVQDAPLHF; cdr3_nt: TGTGCCAGCAGCCGAATTGGGGTTCAGGATGCACCCCTCCACTTT
j_call: TRBJ2-1; clone_size: few; d_call: TRBD2; v_call: TRBV13; cdr3_aa: CASSLQGLAGNNEQFF; cdr3_nt: TGTGCCAGCAGCCTACAGGGACTAGCGGGGAACAATGAGCAGTTCTTC
j_call: TRBJ1-5; clone_size: -; d_call: TRBD1; v_call: TRBV6-2/TRBV6-3; cdr3_aa: CASSYLLGQGDQPQHF; cdr3_nt: TGTGCCAGCAGTTACCTCCTGGGTCAGGGGGATCAGCCCCAGCATTTT
j_call: TRBJ1-1; clone_size: -; d_call: -; v_call: TRBV27; cdr3_aa: CASSSQSMNTEAFF; cdr3_nt: TGTGCCAGCAGTTCACAATCCATGAACACTGAAGCTTTCTTT
j_call: TRBJ2-7; clone_size: -; d_call: -; v_call: TRBV3-1; cdr3_aa: CASSGTAGTNIYEQYF; cdr3_nt: TGTGCCAGCAGCGGGACAGCCGGGACTAATATCTACGAGCAGTACTTC
j_call: TRBJ2-1; clone_size: -; d_call: -; v_call: TRBV28; cdr3_aa: CASSALEDSPANF; cdr3_nt: TGTGCCAGCAGTGCCTTGGAGGACTCCCCGGCGAACTTC
j_call: TRBJ1-3; clone_size: -; d_call: -; v_call: TRBV12-3/TRBV12-4; cdr3_aa: CASSTLSGNTIYF; cdr3_nt: TGTGCCAGCAGCACACTCTCTGGAAACACCATATATTTT
j_call: TRBJ2-1; clone_size: many; d_call: -; v_call: TRBV19; cdr3_aa: CASNLGGYNEQFF; cdr3_nt: TGTGCCAGTAACCTAGGGGGATACAATGAGCAGTTCTTC
j_call: TRBJ2-7; clone_size: few; d_call: TRBD1; v_call: TRBV29-1; cdr3_aa: CSVEPGQGYEQYF; cdr3_nt: TGCAGCGTTGAGCCGGGACAGGGTTACGAGCAGTACTTC
j_call: TRBJ1-4; clone_size: -; d_call: -; v_call: TRBV7-9; cdr3_aa: CASSPGREGWEKLFF; cdr3_nt: TGTGCCAGCAGCCCAGGCCGAGAGGGGTGGGAAAAACTGTTTTTT
j_call: TRBJ2-3; clone_size: -; d_call: TRBD2; v_call: TRBV7-2; cdr3_aa: CASSLAYSGGDTQYF; cdr3_nt: TGTGCCAGCAGCTTAGCCTACAGCGGGGGGGATACGCAGTATTTT
j_call: TRBJ2-1; clone_size: many; d_call: -; v_call: TRBV7-9; cdr3_aa: CASSFGSWSEQFF; cdr3_nt: TGTGCCAGCAGCTTTGGTAGCTGGAGTGAGCAGTTCTTC
j_call: TRBJ2-5; clone_size: -; d_call: -; v_call: TRBV6-1; cdr3_aa: CASSELEYGEIIQETQYF; cdr3_nt: TGTGCCAGCAGTGAGTTGGAGTACGGGGAGATCATCCAAGAGACCCAGTACTTC
j_call: TRBJ2-4; clone_size: -; d_call: -; v_call: TRBV19; cdr3_aa: CASSIPGLVNIQYF; cdr3_nt: TGTGCCAGTAGTATCCCAGGCTTGGTAAACATTCAGTACTTC
j_call: TRBJ2-1; clone_size: few; d_call: -; v_call: TRBV6-5; cdr3_aa: CASSYPDWSEQFF; cdr3_nt: TGTGCCAGCAGTTACCCGGACTGGAGTGAGCAGTTCTTC
j_call: TRBJ1-2; clone_size: -; d_call: -; v_call: TRBV2; cdr3_aa: CASRGALGYTF; cdr3_nt: TGTGCCAGCAGAGGGGCTCTGGGCTACACCTTC
j_call: TRBJ2-4; clone_size: -; d_call: -; v_call: TRBV20-1; cdr3_aa: CSAHSRAAENIQYF; cdr3_nt: TGCAGTGCTCATTCCAGGGCAGCTGAAAACATTCAGTACTTC
j_call: TRBJ2-1; clone_size: -; d_call: -; v_call: TRBV29-1; cdr3_aa: CSVALHNEQFF; cdr3_nt: TGCAGCGTGGCGCTCCACAATGAGCAGTTCTTC
j_call: TRBJ1-5; clone_size: few; d_call: -; v_call: TRBV20-1; cdr3_aa: CSAREPGNQPQHF; cdr3_nt: TGCAGTGCTAGGGAGCCCGGCAATCAGCCCCAGCATTTT
j_call: TRBJ2-5; clone_size: -; d_call: TRBD1; v_call: TRBV7-2; cdr3_aa: CASSLPQGARETQYF; cdr3_nt: TGTGCCAGCAGCTTACCCCAGGGGGCGAGGGAGACCCAGTACTTC
j_call: TRBJ2-7; clone_size: -; d_call: -; v_call: TRBV11-2; cdr3_aa: CASSLDRGISEQYF; cdr3_nt: TGTGCCAGCAGCTTAGATCGGGGGATCTCCGAGCAGTACTTC
j_call: TRBJ2-1; clone_size: few; d_call: TRBD2; v_call: TRBV6-4; cdr3_aa: CARGLADHNEQFF; cdr3_nt: TGTGCCAGGGGACTAGCGGACCACAATGAGCAGTTCTTC
j_call: TRBJ2-2; clone_size: -; d_call: -; v_call: TRBV10-3; cdr3_aa: CAISESWNTGELFF; cdr3_nt: TGTGCCATCAGTGAGTCATGGAACACCGGGGAGCTGTTTTTT
j_call: TRBJ2-2; clone_size: few; d_call: -; v_call: TRBV6-1; cdr3_aa: CASRPDDTNTGELFF; cdr3_nt: TGTGCCAGCAGGCCAGACGACACCAACACCGGGGAGCTGTTTTTT
j_call: TRBJ2-1; clone_size: few; d_call: -; v_call: TRBV6-2/TRBV6-3; cdr3_aa: CASSYWAGEQFF; cdr3_nt: TGTGCCAGCAGTTATTGGGCGGGTGAGCAGTTCTTC
j_call: TRBJ1-4; clone_size: -; d_call: -; v_call: TRBV5-1; cdr3_aa: CASSLGGINEKLFF; cdr3_nt: TGCGCCAGCAGCTTGGGGGGGATTAATGAAAAACTGTTTTTT
j_call: TRBJ2-1; clone_size: -; d_call: -; v_call: TRBV6-1; cdr3_aa: CASRHPRTNEQFF; cdr3_nt: TGTGCCAGCAGACATCCCCGGACGAATGAGCAGTTCTTC
j_call: TRBJ1-1; clone_size: -; d_call: -; v_call: TRBV12-3/TRBV12-4; cdr3_aa: CASSQDKRGAFF; cdr3_nt: TGTGCCAGCAGCCAAGACAAACGAGGAGCTTTCTTT
j_call: TRBJ2-4; clone_size: few; d_call: TRBD2; v_call: TRBV6-1; cdr3_aa: CASSRAGVAKNIQYF; cdr3_nt: TGTGCCAGCAGTCGAGCGGGAGTAGCCAAAAACATTCAGTACTTC
j_call: TRBJ2-4; clone_size: few; d_call: -; v_call: TRBV9; cdr3_aa: CASSVDGVAKNIQYF; cdr3_nt: TGTGCCAGCAGCGTAGACGGGGTAGCCAAAAACATTCAGTACTTC
j_call: TRBJ2-7; clone_size: -; d_call: -; v_call: TRBV18; cdr3_aa: CASSTDSITYEQYF; cdr3_nt: TGTGCCAGCTCAACTGACAGCATAACCTACGAGCAGTACTTC
j_call: TRBJ2-1; clone_size: few; d_call: TRBD2; v_call: TRBV20-1; cdr3_aa: CSANARLAVYNEQFF; cdr3_nt: TGCAGTGCCAATGCCCGACTAGCGGTGTACAATGAGCAGTTCTTC
j_call: TRBJ2-1; clone_size: few; d_call: TRBD2; v_call: TRBV4-1; cdr3_aa: CASSALAGVYNEQFF; cdr3_nt: TGCGCCAGCAGCGCTTTAGCGGGAGTCTACAATGAGCAGTTCTTC
j_call: TRBJ1-5; clone_size: -; d_call: TRBD1; v_call: TRBV4-3; cdr3_aa: CASSQDRANQPQHF; cdr3_nt: TGCGCCAGCAGCCAGGACAGGGCAAATCAGCCCCAGCATTTT
j_call: TRBJ2-4; clone_size: -; d_call: -; v_call: TRBV2; cdr3_aa: CASTAQTVTKNIQYF; cdr3_nt: TGTGCCAGCACCGCCCAGACAGTAACCAAAAACATTCAGTACTTC
j_call: TRBJ2-5; clone_size: once; d_call: -; v_call: TRBV10-3; cdr3_aa: CAILGAGQETQYF; cdr3_nt: TGTGCCATCTTGGGGGCAGGCCAAGAGACCCAGTACTTC
j_call: TRBJ2-6; clone_size: few; d_call: -; v_call: TRBV27; cdr3_aa: CASSLWGAGQGLSGANVLTF; cdr3_nt: TGTGCCAGCAGTTTATGGGGGGCAGGGCAAGGGCTCTCTGGGGCCAACGTCCTGACTTTC
j_call: TRBJ1-6; clone_size: many; d_call: -; v_call: TRBV4-2; cdr3_aa: CASSQFLQGGDSPLHF; cdr3_nt: TGTGCCAGCAGCCAATTCCTTCAGGGTGGGGATTCACCCCTCCACTTT
j_call: TRBJ1-6; clone_size: few; d_call: -; v_call: TRBV5-5; cdr3_aa: CASSPEGGPWVNSPLHF; cdr3_nt: TGTGCCAGCAGCCCAGAAGGGGGGCCCTGGGTAAATTCACCCCTCCACTTT
j_call: TRBJ1-5; clone_size: -; d_call: -; v_call: TRBV4-2; cdr3_aa: CASSQDWEGYQPQHF; cdr3_nt: TGTGCCAGCAGCCAAGATTGGGAGGGGTATCAGCCCCAGCATTTT
j_call: TRBJ2-3; clone_size: -; d_call: TRBD2; v_call: TRBV20-1; cdr3_aa: CSASLAGNTDTQYF; cdr3_nt: TGCAGTGCTAGCCTAGCGGGGAACACAGATACGCAGTATTTT
j_call: TRBJ1-1; clone_size: -; d_call: TRBD1; v_call: TRBV20-1; cdr3_aa: CSARTLPGQRTTEAFF; cdr3_nt: TGCAGTGCTAGGACCCTCCCGGGACAGCGGACCACTGAAGCTTTCTTT
j_call: TRBJ2-1; clone_size: -; d_call: -; v_call: TRBV7-2; cdr3_aa: CASSLQLSPYNEQFF; cdr3_nt: TGTGCCAGCAGCTTACAGCTATCGCCCTACAATGAGCAGTTCTTC
j_call: TRBJ2-7; clone_size: few; d_call: -; v_call: TRBV28; cdr3_aa: CASSFPLSSYEQYF; cdr3_nt: TGTGCCAGCAGTTTTCCTTTGAGCTCCTACGAGCAGTACTTC
j_call: TRBJ2-2; clone_size: -; d_call: TRBD2; v_call: TRBV6-1; cdr3_aa: CASTRAGGPTGELFF; cdr3_nt: TGTGCCAGCACCCGAGCGGGAGGGCCCACCGGGGAGCTGTTTTTT
j_call: TRBJ1-2; clone_size: few; d_call: -; v_call: TRBV19; cdr3_aa: CASSIGRGNYGYTF; cdr3_nt: TGTGCCAGTAGTATAGGCCGAGGCAACTATGGCTACACCTTC
j_call: TRBJ2-1; clone_size: few; d_call: TRBD2; v_call: TRBV12-3/TRBV12-4; cdr3_aa: CASSLARLAGLNEQFF; cdr3_nt: TGTGCCAGCAGTTTAGCGCGTCTAGCGGGGCTCAATGAGCAGTTCTTC
j_call: TRBJ1-4; clone_size: -; d_call: -; v_call: TRBV5-1; cdr3_aa: CASRDQAPNEKLFF; cdr3_nt: TGCGCCAGCAGGGACCAGGCTCCTAATGAAAAACTGTTTTTT
j_call: TRBJ2-1; clone_size: -; d_call: -; v_call: TRBV5-1; cdr3_aa: CASSMGGLYNEQFF; cdr3_nt: TGCGCCAGCAGCATGGGGGGCCTCTACAATGAGCAGTTCTTC
j_call: TRBJ2-1; clone_size: -; d_call: TRBD2; v_call: TRBV5-1; cdr3_aa: CASSSNSGRGYNEQFF; cdr3_nt: TGCGCCAGCAGTAGTAATAGCGGGAGGGGGTACAATGAGCAGTTCTTC
j_call: TRBJ2-1; clone_size: many; d_call: TRBD1; v_call: TRBV7-9; cdr3_aa: CASSPDRASYNEQFF; cdr3_nt: TGTGCCAGCAGCCCTGACAGGGCTTCCTACAATGAGCAGTTCTTC
j_call: TRBJ2-3; clone_size: -; d_call: -; v_call: TRBV7-8; cdr3_aa: CASSFGVGVNTQYF; cdr3_nt: TGTGCCAGCAGCTTTGGCGTGGGGGTCAATACGCAGTATTTT